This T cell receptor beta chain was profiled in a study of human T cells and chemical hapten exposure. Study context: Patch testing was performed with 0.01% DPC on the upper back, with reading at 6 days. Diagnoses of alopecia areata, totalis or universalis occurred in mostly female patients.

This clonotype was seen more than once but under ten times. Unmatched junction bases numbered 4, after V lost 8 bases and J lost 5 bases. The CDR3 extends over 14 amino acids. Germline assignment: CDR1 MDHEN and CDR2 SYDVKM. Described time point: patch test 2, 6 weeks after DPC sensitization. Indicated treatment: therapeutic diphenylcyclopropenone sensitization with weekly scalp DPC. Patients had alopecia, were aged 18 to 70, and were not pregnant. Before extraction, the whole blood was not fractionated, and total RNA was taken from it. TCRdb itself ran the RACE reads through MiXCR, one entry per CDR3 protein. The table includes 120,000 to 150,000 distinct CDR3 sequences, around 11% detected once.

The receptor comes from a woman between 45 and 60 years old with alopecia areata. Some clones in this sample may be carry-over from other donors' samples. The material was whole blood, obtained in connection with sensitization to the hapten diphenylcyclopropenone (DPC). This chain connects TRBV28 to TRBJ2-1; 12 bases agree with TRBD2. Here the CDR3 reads CASERTSGNNEQFF. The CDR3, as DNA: TGTGCCAGCGAAAGGACTAGCGGGAACAATGAGCAGTTCTTC.